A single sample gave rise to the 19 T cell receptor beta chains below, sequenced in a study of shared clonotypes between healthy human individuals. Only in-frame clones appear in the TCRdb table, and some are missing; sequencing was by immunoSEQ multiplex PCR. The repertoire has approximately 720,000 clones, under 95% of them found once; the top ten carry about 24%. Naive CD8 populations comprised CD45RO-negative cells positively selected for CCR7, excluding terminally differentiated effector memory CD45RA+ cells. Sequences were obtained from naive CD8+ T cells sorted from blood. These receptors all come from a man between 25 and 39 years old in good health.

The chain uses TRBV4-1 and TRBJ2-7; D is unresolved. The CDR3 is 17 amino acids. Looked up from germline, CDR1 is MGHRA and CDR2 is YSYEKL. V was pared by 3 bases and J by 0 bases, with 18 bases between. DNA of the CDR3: TGCGCCAGCAGCCAGATTATTAGGGTAACGAGCTCCTACGAGCAGTACTTC. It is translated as CASSQIIRVTSSYEQYF.

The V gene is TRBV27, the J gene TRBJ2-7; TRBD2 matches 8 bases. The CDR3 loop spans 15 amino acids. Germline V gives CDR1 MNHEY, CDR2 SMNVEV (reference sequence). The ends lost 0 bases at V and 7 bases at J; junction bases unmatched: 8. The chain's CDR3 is CASSLSQRERGEQYF. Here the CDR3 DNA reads TGTGCCAGCAGTTTATCCCAGCGGGAGCGGGGGGAGCAGTACTTC.

CDR3 nucleotide sequence: TGTGCCAGCATGGTGGTGGGGAACACCGGGGAGCTGTTTTTT. Translating it yields CASMVVGNTGELFF. The V gene is TRBV28, the J gene TRBJ2-2; D is uncertain. The V gene's germline CDR1 is MDHEN and CDR2 SYDVKM. Trimming pared 7 bases from V and 1 base from J, leaving 10 bases between. This CDR3 region has 14 residues.

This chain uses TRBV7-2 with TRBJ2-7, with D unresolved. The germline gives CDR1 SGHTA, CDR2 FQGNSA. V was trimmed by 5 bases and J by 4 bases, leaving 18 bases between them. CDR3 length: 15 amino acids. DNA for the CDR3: TGTGCCAGCAGCCGTGAGGTGTCATACCAGTACGAGCAGTACTTC. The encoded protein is CASSREVSYQYEQYF.

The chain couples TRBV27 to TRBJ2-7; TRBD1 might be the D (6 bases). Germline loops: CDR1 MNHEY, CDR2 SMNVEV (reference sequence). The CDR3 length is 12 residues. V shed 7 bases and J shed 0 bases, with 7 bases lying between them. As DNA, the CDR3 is TGTGCCAGCATGGACAGCTCCTACGAGCAGTACTTC. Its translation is CASMDSSYEQYF.

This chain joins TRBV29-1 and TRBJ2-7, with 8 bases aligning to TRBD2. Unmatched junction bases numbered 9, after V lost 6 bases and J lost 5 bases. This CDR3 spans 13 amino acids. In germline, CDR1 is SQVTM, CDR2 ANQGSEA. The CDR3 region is CSVFSGISDEQYF. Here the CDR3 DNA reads TGCAGCGTATTTAGCGGGATTAGTGACGAGCAGTACTTC.

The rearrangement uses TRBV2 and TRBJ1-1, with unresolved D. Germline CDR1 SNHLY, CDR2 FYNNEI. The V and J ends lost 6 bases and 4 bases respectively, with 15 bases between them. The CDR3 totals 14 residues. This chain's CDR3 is CASSVRVRVTEAFF. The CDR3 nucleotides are TGTGCCAGCAGCGTCCGGGTGAGGGTCACTGAAGCTTTCTTT.

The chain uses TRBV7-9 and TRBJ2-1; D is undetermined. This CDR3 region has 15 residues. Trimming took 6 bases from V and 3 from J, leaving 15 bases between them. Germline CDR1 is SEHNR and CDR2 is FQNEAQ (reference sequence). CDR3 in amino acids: CASSIPGAFYNEQFF. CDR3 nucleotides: TGTGCCAGCAGTATCCCCGGTGCCTTCTACAATGAGCAGTTCTTC.

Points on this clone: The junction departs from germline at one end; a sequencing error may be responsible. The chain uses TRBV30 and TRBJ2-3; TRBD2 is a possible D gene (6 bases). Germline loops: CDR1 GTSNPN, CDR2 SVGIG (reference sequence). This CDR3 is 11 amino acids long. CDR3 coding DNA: TGCGGTGGCGGGATCACAGATACGCAGTATTTT. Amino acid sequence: CGGGITDTQYF.

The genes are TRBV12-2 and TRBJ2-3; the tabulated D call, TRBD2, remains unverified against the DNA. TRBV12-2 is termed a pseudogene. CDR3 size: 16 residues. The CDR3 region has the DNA TGTGCAAGTCGCCCTGGGACTAGCGGGATCACAGATACGCAGTATTTT. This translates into CASRPGTSGITDTQYF.

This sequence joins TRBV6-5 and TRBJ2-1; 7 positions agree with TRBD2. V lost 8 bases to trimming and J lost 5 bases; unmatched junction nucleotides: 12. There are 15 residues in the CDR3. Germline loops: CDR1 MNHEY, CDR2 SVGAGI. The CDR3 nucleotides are TGTGCCAGCCATCCCCCTAGCGGAGGAAACAATGAGCAGTTCTTC. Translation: CASHPPSGGNNEQFF.

The CDR3 region has the DNA TGTGCCTGGGGGCCATGGCAGTCGGGGCCGTTGAGAAACACCGGGGAGCTGTTTTTT. Protein sequence: CAWGPWQSGPLRNTGELFF. This chain links TRBV30 with TRBJ2-2; D might be TRBD1 or TRBD2, each matching 5 bases. Trimming stripped 5 bases from V and 2 bases from J, with 27 bases between. The length of the CDR3 is 19 residues. The V gene's germline CDR1 is GTSNPN and CDR2 SVGIG (reference sequence).

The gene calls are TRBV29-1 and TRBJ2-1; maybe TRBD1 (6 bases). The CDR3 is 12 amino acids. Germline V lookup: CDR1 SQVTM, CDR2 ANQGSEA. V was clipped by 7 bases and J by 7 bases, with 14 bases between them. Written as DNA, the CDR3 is TGCAGCGAGCTCGAAGGGGGAAATGAGCAGTTCTTC. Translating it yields CSELEGGNEQFF.

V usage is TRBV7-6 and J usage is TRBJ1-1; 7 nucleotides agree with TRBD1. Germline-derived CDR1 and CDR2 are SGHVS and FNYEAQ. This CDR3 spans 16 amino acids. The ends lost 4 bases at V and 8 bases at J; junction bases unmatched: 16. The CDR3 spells CASSYGTDSEGSEAFF. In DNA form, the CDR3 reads TGTGCCAGCAGCTACGGGACAGACTCCGAGGGTTCGGAAGCTTTCTTT.

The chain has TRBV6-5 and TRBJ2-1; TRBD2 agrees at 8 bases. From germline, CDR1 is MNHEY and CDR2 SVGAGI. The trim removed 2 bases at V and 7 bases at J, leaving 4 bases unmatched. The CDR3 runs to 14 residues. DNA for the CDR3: TGTGCCAGCAGTTACGACGGGAGGGCAAATGAGCAGTTCTTC. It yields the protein CASSYDGRANEQFF.

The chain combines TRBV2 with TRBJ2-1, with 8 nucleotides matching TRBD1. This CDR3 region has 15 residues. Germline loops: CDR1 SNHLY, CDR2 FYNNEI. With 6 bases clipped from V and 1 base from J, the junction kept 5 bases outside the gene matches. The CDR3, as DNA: TGTGCCAGCAGACAAGGGACAGGTTCCTACAATGAGCAGTTCTTC. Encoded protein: CASRQGTGSYNEQFF.

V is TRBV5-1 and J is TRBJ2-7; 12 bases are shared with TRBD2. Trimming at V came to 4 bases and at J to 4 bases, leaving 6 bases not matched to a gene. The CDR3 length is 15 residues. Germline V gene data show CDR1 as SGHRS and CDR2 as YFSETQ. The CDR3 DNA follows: TGCGCCAGCAGCCATAGACTAGCGGGAGTTTACGAGCAGTACTTC. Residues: CASSHRLAGVYEQYF. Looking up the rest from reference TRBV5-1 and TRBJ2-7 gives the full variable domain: KAGVTQTPRYLIKTRGQQVTLSCSPISGHRSVSWYQQTPGQGLQFLFEYFSETQRNKGNFPGRFSGRQFSNSRSEMNVSTLELGDSALYLCASSHRLAGVYEQYFGPGTRLTVT.

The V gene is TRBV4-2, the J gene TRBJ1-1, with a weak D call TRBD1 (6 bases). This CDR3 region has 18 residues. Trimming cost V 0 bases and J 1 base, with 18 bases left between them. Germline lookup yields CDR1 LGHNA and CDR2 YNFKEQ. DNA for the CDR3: TGTGCCAGCAGCCAAGAAATCGGCGTACAGGGTCCGAACACTGAAGCTTTCTTT. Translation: CASSQEIGVQGPNTEAFF.

CDR3 residues: CASSPEHRSTYNEQFF. The DNA of the CDR3 is TGTGCCAGCAGCCCCGAGCATCGGAGCACCTACAATGAGCAGTTCTTC. This chain connects TRBV7-9 to TRBJ2-1; no clear D gene. Germline CDR1 and CDR2: SEHNR and FQNEAQ (reference sequence). V lost 5 bases and J 2 bases, leaving 16 bases between the germline ends. This CDR3 spans 16 amino acids.